The present T cell receptor (beta chain) was sequenced within a study of shared clonotypes between healthy human individuals. This table comes from immunoSEQ multiplex PCR, and its TCRdb copy is limited to in-frame clones, with some not included. The repertoire holds around 650,000 clones, with around 96% as singletons. CDR1 and CDR2 from the germline V gene are MNHNY and SVGAGI (reference sequence). V lost 6 bases, J lost 1 base, and 18 bases lay in between. CDR3 length: 16 residues. As defined, naive CD8 cells were CD45RO-negative and positively selected for CCR7, with terminally differentiated effector memory CD45RA+ cells excluded. There are a few counts of this clone.

The sequenced material came from naive CD8+ T cells sorted from blood. This TCR came from a woman aged 25 to 45 in good health. The chain recombines TRBV6-6 with TRBJ1-1, with a possible D match to TRBD1 (5 bases). The CDR3 spells CASRKTQQDPNTEAFF. The DNA of the CDR3 is TGTGCCAGCAGGAAGACACAACAGGATCCGAACACTGAAGCTTTCTTT.